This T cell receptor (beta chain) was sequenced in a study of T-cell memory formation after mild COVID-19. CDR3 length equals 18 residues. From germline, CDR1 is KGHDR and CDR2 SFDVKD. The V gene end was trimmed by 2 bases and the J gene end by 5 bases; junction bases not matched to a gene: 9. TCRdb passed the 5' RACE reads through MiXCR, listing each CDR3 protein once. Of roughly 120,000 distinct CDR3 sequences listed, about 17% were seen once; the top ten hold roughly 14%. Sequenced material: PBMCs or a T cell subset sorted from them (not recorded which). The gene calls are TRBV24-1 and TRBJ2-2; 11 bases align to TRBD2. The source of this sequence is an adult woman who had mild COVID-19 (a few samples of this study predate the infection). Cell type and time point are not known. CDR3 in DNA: TGTGCCACCAGTGATTCCAAACTAGCGGGAGCAGTTACCGGGGAGCTGTTTTTT. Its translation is CATSDSKLAGAVTGELFF.